These 17 T cell receptor beta chains were all obtained from the same sample, sequenced in a study of blood T cell repertoires in COVID-19. Only in-frame clones appear in the TCRdb table, and some are missing; sequencing was by immunoSEQ multiplex PCR. The sample has fewer than 250,000 clones, about 85% seen once. Sequenced: peripheral blood. These receptors were taken from a man aged 35 to 55 with acute or convalescent COVID-19.

This rearrangement joins TRBV7-3 to TRBJ2-2; TRBD1 matches 8 bases. Germline CDR1 reads SGHTA; CDR2 reads FQGTGA. The CDR3 is 20 residues long. With 1 base clipped from V and 1 base from J, the junction kept 14 bases outside the gene matches. The CDR3 protein is CASSLRQGARITLNTGELFF. CDR3 DNA sequence: TGTGCCAGCAGCTTAAGGCAGGGGGCCCGAATCACCCTGAACACCGGGGAGCTGTTTTTT.

The CDR3 bases are TGTGCCACCAGTGATGCCGGGGGAAGACCTAGCACAGATACGCAGTATTTT. This translates into CATSDAGGRPSTDTQYF. V gene TRBV24-1 combines with J gene TRBJ2-3, with D tentatively TRBD2 (6 bases). The V end lost 3 bases, the J end lost 0 bases, and 15 bases lay between the germline ends. The CDR3 has 17 residues. Germline assignment: CDR1 KGHDR and CDR2 SFDVKD.

This clone came up once. This sequence joins TRBV19 and TRBJ2-1; D is perhaps TRBD1 (6 bases). Trimming removed 5 bases at V and 2 bases at J, with 13 bases between. The CDR3 is 15 residues long. Germline V gene sequence: CDR1 LNHDA, CDR2 SQIVND (reference sequence). The DNA for the CDR3 is TGTGCCAGTAGTGTCCAGGGGCCCGCCTACAATGAGCAGTTCTTC. Amino acid sequence: CASSVQGPAYNEQFF.

The CDR3 nucleotides are TGTGCCAGCAGCTTATCGGCCGGGACAGTAAACTATGGCTACACCTTC. It yields the protein CASSLSAGTVNYGYTF. This chain connects TRBV5-4 to TRBJ1-2, with 7 bases that match TRBD1. The CDR3 runs 16 residues. Germline CDR1 SGHNT, CDR2 YYREEE (reference sequence). The V and J ends lost 2 bases and 2 bases, in that order; junction bases with no gene match: 9. Using reference TRBV5-4 and TRBJ1-2 for the parts outside the CDR3, the full variable domain is ETGVTQSPTHLIKTRGQQVTLRCSSQSGHNTVSWYQQALGQGPQFIFQYYREEENGRGNFPPRFSGLQFPNYSSELNVNALELDDSALYLCASSLSAGTVNYGYTFGSGTRLTVV.

The CDR3 reads CASTEQGNEQYF. CDR3 nucleotides: TGTGCCAGCACCGAACAGGGAAACGAGCAGTACTTC. This sequence joins TRBV6-5 and TRBJ2-7; TRBD1 might be the D (6 bases). V lost 7 bases and J 5 bases, leaving 12 bases between the germline ends. Germline values: CDR1 MNHEY, CDR2 SVGAGI. The CDR3 is 12 residues long.

CDR3 in amino acids: CAWSVIEQETQYF. CDR3 bases: TGTGCCTGGAGTGTTATAGAGCAAGAGACCCAGTACTTC. V and J are TRBV30 and TRBJ2-5, with no clear D. This CDR3 contains 13 residues. Germline loops: CDR1 GTSNPN, CDR2 SVGIG (reference sequence). Trimming removed 0 bases at V and 2 bases at J, with 7 bases between. Full variable domain (outside the CDR3, taken from reference TRBV30 and TRBJ2-5): SQTIHQWPATLVQPVGSPLSLECTVEGTSNPNLYWYRQAAGRGLQLLFYSVGIGQISSEVPQNLSASRPQDRQFILSSKKLLLSDSGFYLCAWSVIEQETQYFGPGTRLLVL.

This sequence joins TRBV11-2 and TRBJ2-1; TRBD2 aligns across 13 bases. The V segment lost 0 bases and the J segment 2 bases; nucleotides outside the gene matches: 4. Germline lookup yields CDR1 SGHAT and CDR2 FQNNGV. This CDR3 contains 18 residues. The CDR3 nucleotides are TGTGCCAGCAGCTTAGACCGACTAGCGGGGGGTCCCTACAATGAGCAGTTCTTC. As protein: CASSLDRLAGGPYNEQFF.

Sample share makes this clone medium-sized. The chain employs TRBV6-8 and TRBJ1-2; D might be TRBD1 (5 bases). The V end lost 5 bases, the J end lost 2 bases, and 18 bases lay between the germline ends. Germline CDR1 is MNHGY and CDR2 is SAAAGT. The CDR3 consists of 16 residues. CDR3 protein: CASSKPDSLLNYGYTF. CDR3 coding DNA: TGTGCCAGCAGTAAACCCGACAGTCTACTCAACTATGGCTACACCTTC.

This clone has just a few counts. The sample contains more than one DNA sequence encoding this CDR3. V and J are TRBV19 and TRBJ1-1; a possible D gene is TRBD1 (6 bases). Deletions cut 4 bases from V and 1 base from J, with 7 bases between. Germline loops: CDR1 LNHDA, CDR2 SQIVND (reference sequence). The CDR3 runs to 13 residues. The CDR3 loop reads CASSTTGNTEAFF. CDR3 in DNA: TGTGCCAGTAGTACGACAGGGAACACTGAAGCTTTCTTT.

The chain joins TRBV28 to TRBJ1-1, with D uncertain. Germline V gene data show CDR1 as MDHEN and CDR2 as SYDVKM. The length of the CDR3 is 12 residues. Trimming pared 6 bases from V and 0 bases from J, leaving 5 bases between. DNA for the CDR3: TGTGCCAGCAGACTTCTGAACACTGAAGCTTTCTTT. Its protein is CASRLLNTEAFF.

V is TRBV5-4 and J is TRBJ2-7; D perhaps matches TRBD1 (7 bases). The V end was cut by 5 bases, the J end by 2 bases, with 14 bases between. CDR1 is SGHNT, CDR2 YYREEE, per germline (reference sequence). The CDR3 spans 14 residues. The CDR3 reads CASSNQGGAYEQYF. The CDR3 DNA reads TGTGCCAGCAGTAACCAGGGGGGAGCCTACGAGCAGTACTTC.

The chain is built from TRBV20-1 and TRBJ1-5; D ambiguous. V lost 5 bases to trimming and J lost 5 bases, with 7 bases between them. This CDR3 spans 11 amino acids. Germline V gene lookup returns CDR1 DFQATT and CDR2 SNEGSKA (reference sequence). The CDR3: CSALTYQPQHF. CDR3 in DNA: TGCAGTGCTCTAACGTATCAGCCCCAGCATTTT.

The V call is TRBV19, the J call TRBJ1-1; TRBD1 matches at 9 bases. V was clipped by 3 bases and J by 7 bases; unmatched bases: 6. In germline, CDR1 is LNHDA, CDR2 SQIVND (reference sequence). The CDR3 covers 14 residues. CDR3 region: CASSIGTGRGEAFF. The CDR3 DNA sequence: TGTGCCAGTAGTATCGGGACAGGGAGGGGTGAAGCTTTCTTT.

The rearrangement uses TRBV15 and TRBJ1-2; a possible D gene is TRBD1 (6 bases). V was trimmed by 4 bases and J by 5 bases, leaving 14 bases between them. Germline V CDR1 and CDR2: LNHNV, YYDKDF (reference sequence). The CDR3 loop spans 14 amino acids. CDR3 bases: TGTGCCACCAGCATTAGAACAGGGTCTTATGGCTACACCTTC. Translated, it gives CATSIRTGSYGYTF. Combining the CDR3 with reference TRBV15 and TRBJ1-2 gives the whole variable domain DAMVIQNPRYQVTQFGKPVTLSCSQTLNHNVMYWYQQKSSQAPKLLFHYYDKDFNNEADTPDNFQSRRPNTSFCFLDIRSPGLGDTAMYLCATSIRTGSYGYTFGSGTRLTVV.

The V and J genes are TRBV5-4 and TRBJ2-7; maybe TRBD2 (5 bases). V lost 2 bases, J lost 5 bases, and 17 bases lay in between. CDR1 and CDR2 from the germline V gene are SGHNT and YYREEE (reference sequence). The CDR3 consists of 15 residues. CDR3 sequence reads: CASSFPGIGFNEQYF. The CDR3 DNA reads as TGTGCCAGCAGCTTTCCGGGGATAGGATTCAACGAGCAGTACTTC.

This clone was found a few times. This sample includes further DNA sequences coding for the same CDR3. The chain uses TRBV6-2 or TRBV6-3 and TRBJ1-5; no clear D. The CDR3 consists of 16 residues. The V and J ends lost 0 bases and 6 bases respectively, with 15 bases between them. From germline, CDR1 is MNHEY and CDR2 SVGEGT. The CDR3 reads CASSYSTGRRGQPQHF. The CDR3 DNA reads as TGTGCCAGCAGTTACTCAACGGGGAGACGGGGTCAGCCCCAGCATTTT.

The V call is TRBV28, the J call TRBJ2-7, with a possible D match to TRBD2 (6 bases). Trimming took 7 bases from V and 0 from J, leaving 13 bases between them. CDR1 is MDHEN and CDR2 is SYDVKM in the germline V gene. The CDR3 runs 14 residues. The CDR3 loop is CASTGTGGSYEQYF. CDR3 coding DNA: TGTGCCAGCACCGGGACCGGGGGCTCCTACGAGCAGTACTTC.